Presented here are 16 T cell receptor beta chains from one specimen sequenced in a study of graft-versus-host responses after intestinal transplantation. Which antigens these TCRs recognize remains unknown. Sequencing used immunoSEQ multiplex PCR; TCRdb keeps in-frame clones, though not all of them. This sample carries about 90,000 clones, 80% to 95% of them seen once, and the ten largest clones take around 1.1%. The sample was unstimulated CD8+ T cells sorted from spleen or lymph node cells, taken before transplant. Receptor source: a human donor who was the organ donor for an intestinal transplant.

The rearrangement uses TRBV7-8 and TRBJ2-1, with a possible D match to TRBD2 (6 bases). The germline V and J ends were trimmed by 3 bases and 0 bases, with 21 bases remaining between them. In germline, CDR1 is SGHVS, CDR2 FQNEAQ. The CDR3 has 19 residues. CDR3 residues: CASSFSEGYQTSSYNEQFF. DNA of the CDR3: TGTGCCAGCAGCTTTAGTGAGGGGTACCAGACTAGCTCCTACAATGAGCAGTTCTTC.

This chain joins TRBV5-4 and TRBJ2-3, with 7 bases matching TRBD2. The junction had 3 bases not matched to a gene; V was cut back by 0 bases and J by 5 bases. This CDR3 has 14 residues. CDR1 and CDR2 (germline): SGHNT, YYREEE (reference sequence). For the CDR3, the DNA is TGTGCCAGCAGCTTGGGGCGGGAGTTAGATACGCAGTATTTT. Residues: CASSLGRELDTQYF.

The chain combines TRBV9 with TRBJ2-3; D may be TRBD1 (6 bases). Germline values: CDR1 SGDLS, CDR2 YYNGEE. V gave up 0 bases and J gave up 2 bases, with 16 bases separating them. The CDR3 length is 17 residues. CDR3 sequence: CASSVGGGSVITDTQYF. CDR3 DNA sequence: TGTGCCAGCAGCGTAGGAGGGGGTAGCGTAATCACAGATACGCAGTATTTT.

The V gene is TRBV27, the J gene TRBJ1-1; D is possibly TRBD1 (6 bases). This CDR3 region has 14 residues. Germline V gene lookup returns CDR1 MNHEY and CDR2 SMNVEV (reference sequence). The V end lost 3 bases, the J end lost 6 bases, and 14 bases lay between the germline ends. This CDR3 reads CASSLGALGSEAFF. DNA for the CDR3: TGTGCCAGCAGTTTGGGGGCGCTGGGATCTGAAGCTTTCTTT.

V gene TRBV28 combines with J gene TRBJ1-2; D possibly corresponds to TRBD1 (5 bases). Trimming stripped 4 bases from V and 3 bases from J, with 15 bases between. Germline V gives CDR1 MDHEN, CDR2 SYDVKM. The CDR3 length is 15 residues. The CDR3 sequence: CASSSGLTAHYGYTF. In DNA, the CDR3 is TGTGCCAGCAGTTCCGGCCTGACAGCACACTATGGCTACACCTTC.

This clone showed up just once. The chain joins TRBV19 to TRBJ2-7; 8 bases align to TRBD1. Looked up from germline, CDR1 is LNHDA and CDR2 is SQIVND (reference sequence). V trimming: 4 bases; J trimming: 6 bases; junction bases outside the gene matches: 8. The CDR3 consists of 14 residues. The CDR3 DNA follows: TGTGCCAGTAGTAACCCTGACAGGGGAAGCGAGCAGTACTTC. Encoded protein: CASSNPDRGSEQYF.

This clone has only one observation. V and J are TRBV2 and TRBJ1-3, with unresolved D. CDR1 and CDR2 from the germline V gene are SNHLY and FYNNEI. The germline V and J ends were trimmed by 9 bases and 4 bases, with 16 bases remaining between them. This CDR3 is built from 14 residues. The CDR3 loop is CASTRSLAGNTIYF. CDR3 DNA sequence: TGTGCCAGTACCAGGTCGCTCGCGGGAAACACCATATATTTT. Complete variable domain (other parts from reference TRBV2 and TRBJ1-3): EPEVTQTPSHQVTQMGQEVILRCVPISNHLYFYWYRQILGQKVEFLVSFYNNEISEKSEIFDDQFSVERPDGSNFTLKIRSTKLEDSAMYFCASTRSLAGNTIYFGEGSWLTVV.

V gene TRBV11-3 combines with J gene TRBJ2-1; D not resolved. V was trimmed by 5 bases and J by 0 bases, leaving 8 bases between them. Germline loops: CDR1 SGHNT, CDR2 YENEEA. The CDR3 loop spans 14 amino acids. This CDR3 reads CASSPPSSYNEQFF. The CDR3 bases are TGTGCCAGCAGCCCGCCCAGCTCCTACAATGAGCAGTTCTTC.

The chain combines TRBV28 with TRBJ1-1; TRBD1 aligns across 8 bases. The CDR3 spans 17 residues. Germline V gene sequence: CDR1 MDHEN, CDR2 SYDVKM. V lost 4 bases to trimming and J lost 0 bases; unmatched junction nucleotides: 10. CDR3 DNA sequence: TGTGCCAGCAGTTCGGCCGGGACAGGCTATATGAACACTGAAGCTTTCTTT. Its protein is CASSSAGTGYMNTEAFF.

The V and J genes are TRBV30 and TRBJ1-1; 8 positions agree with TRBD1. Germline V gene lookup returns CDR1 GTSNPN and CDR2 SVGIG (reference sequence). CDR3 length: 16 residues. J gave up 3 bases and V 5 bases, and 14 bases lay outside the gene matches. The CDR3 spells CAWDRIYRGGHTEAFF. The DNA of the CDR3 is TGTGCCTGGGACCGAATATACAGGGGGGGCCACACTGAAGCTTTCTTT.

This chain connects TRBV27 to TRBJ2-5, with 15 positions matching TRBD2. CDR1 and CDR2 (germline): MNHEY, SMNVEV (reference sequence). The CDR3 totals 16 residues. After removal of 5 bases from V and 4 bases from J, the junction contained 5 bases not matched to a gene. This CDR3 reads CASSPRTSGGAETQYF. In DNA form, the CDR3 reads TGTGCCAGCAGTCCCCGGACTAGCGGGGGGGCAGAGACCCAGTACTTC.

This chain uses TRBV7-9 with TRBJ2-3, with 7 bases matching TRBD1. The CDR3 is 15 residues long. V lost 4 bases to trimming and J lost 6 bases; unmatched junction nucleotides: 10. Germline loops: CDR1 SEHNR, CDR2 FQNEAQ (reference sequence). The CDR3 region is CASSSYDREFDTQYF. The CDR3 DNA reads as TGTGCCAGCAGCTCCTATGACAGGGAGTTCGATACGCAGTATTTT.

CDR3 residues: CASSSYRAPNTEAFF. The CDR3 DNA sequence: TGTGCCAGCAGCTCCTACAGGGCCCCCAACACTGAAGCTTTCTTT. The chain combines TRBV11-1 with TRBJ1-1; D may be TRBD1 (6 bases). The CDR3 extends over 15 amino acids. V was trimmed by 4 bases and J by 2 bases, leaving 14 bases between them. From germline, CDR1 is SGHAT and CDR2 FQDESV (reference sequence).

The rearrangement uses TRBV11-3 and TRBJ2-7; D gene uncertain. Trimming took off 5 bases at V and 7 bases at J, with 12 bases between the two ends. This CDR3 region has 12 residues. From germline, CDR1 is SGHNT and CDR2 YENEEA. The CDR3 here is CASSGLDSEQYF. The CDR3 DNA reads TGTGCCAGCAGCGGTCTAGACTCGGAGCAGTACTTC.

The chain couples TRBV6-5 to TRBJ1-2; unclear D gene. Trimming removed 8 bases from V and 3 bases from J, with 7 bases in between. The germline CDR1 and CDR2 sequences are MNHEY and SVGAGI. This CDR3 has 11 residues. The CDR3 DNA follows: TGTGCCAGCGGCTCCGACTATGGCTACACCTTC. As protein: CASGSDYGYTF.

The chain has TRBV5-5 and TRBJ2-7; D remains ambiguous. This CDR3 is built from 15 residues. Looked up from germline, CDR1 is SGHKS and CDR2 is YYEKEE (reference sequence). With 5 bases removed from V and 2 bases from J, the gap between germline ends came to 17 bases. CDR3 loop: CASSTILSAAYEQYF. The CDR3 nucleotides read TGTGCCAGCAGTACGATTCTGTCGGCGGCCTACGAGCAGTACTTC.